The clone carrying this TCR beta chain was found a few times. No antigen is known for it. V lost 3 bases and J lost 8; bases outside the gene matches: 11. There are 16 residues in the CDR3. Germline V lookup: CDR1 SGDLS, CDR2 YYNGEE. The sample originates from a study of T cells after yellow fever vaccination. One entry per CDR3 protein results from TCRdb running MiXCR on the 5' RACE reads. The sample consists of some 350,000 distinct CDR3 sequences, over 4% of them appearing once. Points from the study as a whole: A limited proportion of clonotypes was detected within both the CD4 and CD8 compartments.

This specimen was PBMCs, taken 5 days after the yellow fever booster vaccination. The TCR originated in a man aged 18 to 29 who received the YFV17D yellow fever vaccine. The V call is TRBV9, the J call TRBJ1-6; 7 nucleotides align to TRBD1. DNA for the CDR3: TGTGCCAGCAGCGGCGGGGGACAGCCTGTGGATTCACCCCTCCACTTT. It specifies CASSGGGQPVDSPLHF.